Below are 6 T cell receptor beta chains sequenced from a single sample in a study of blood T cell repertoires in COVID-19. Using immunoSEQ multiplex PCR, the repertoire was profiled, and TCRdb retains in-frame clones only, with some absent. The sample has 130,000 to 150,000 clones; roughly 84% are singletons. The sequencing sample was made of PBMCs or T cells enriched from blood (not recorded which). The receptors were sampled from a man aged 35-49 years with acute COVID-19.

The V and J genes are TRBV30 and TRBJ1-3; D is unresolved. This CDR3 has 12 residues. Germline V CDR1 and CDR2: GTSNPN, SVGIG (reference sequence). Trimming took off 3 bases at V and 4 bases at J, with 7 bases between the two ends. Written as DNA, the CDR3 is TGTGCCTGGAGAAGCGAGGGAAACACCATATATTTT. The encoded protein is CAWRSEGNTIYF. The whole variable domain, filled in from reference TRBV30 and TRBJ1-3, reads SQTIHQWPATLVQPVGSPLSLECTVEGTSNPNLYWYRQAAGRGLQLLFYSVGIGQISSEVPQNLSASRPQDRQFILSSKKLLLSDSGFYLCAWRSEGNTIYFGEGSWLTVV.

The rearrangement links TRBV5-4 to TRBJ2-5; D is perhaps TRBD1 (6 bases). V was trimmed by 3 bases and J by 0 bases, leaving 6 bases between them. Germline lookup yields CDR1 SGHNT and CDR2 YYREEE (reference sequence). This CDR3 has 13 residues. CDR3 DNA: TGTGCCAGCAGCTCAGGGGACCAAGAGACCCAGTACTTC. Its translation: CASSSGDQETQYF.

The chain links TRBV10-2 to TRBJ1-1; no firm D call. From germline, CDR1 is WSHSY and CDR2 SAAADI. The length of the CDR3 is 11 residues. With 5 bases removed from V and 2 bases from J, the gap between germline ends came to 3 bases. CDR3 sequence reads: CASSQNTEAFF. CDR3 sequence (DNA): TGCGCCAGCAGTCAAAACACTGAAGCTTTCTTT.

The chain recombines TRBV19 with TRBJ2-7, with 9 bases aligning to TRBD2. The CDR3 extends over 14 amino acids. Germline V gene data show CDR1 as LNHDA and CDR2 as SQIVND (reference sequence). With V trimmed by 7 bases and J by 7 bases, 11 bases remained unmatched. CDR3 nucleotide sequence: TGTGCCAGTACCCCGGGAGCGGGAGGAGGTGAGCAGTACTTC. Residues: CASTPGAGGGEQYF.

The V gene is TRBV19, the J gene TRBJ2-2, with 7 bases identical to TRBD1. The CDR3 has 16 amino acids. The V gene end was trimmed by 1 base and the J gene end by 3 bases; junction bases not matched to a gene: 5. Looked up from germline, CDR1 is LNHDA and CDR2 is SQIVND (reference sequence). CDR3 in amino acids: CASSIGSRGYTGELFF. CDR3 DNA sequence: TGTGCCAGTAGTATAGGTTCCAGGGGGTACACCGGGGAGCTGTTTTTT.

The CDR3 DNA reads as TGTGCCAGTAGTATAGGGGGGACAGCGAACACTGAAGCTTTCTTT. As protein: CASSIGGTANTEAFF. The rearrangement joins TRBV19 to TRBJ1-1; 7 bases align to TRBD1. The CDR3 has 15 residues. Trimming cost V 1 base and J 1 base; bases outside gene matches: 3. Germline-derived CDR1 and CDR2 are LNHDA and SQIVND (reference sequence).